These 32 T cell receptor beta chains share one sample of origin, sequenced in a study of T cells in Graves' hyperthyroidism and ophthalmopathy. Amplified TCR beta CDR3 regions derived from RNA transcripts. During a first-round RT-PCR of the TCR CDR3, the HTBI primer set was used. One entry per CDR3 protein results from TCRdb running MiXCR on the multiplex PCR reads. The repertoire holds about 770,000 distinct CDR3 sequences, with 18% as singletons. What was sequenced was blood. The receptors shown here come from a woman in her forties or fifties with Graves' hyperthyroidism that later progressed to Graves' ophthalmopathy.

Only a few counts were recorded for this clonotype. The rearrangement joins TRBV6-1 to TRBJ2-7; 8 positions match TRBD1. The V gene end was trimmed by 7 bases and the J gene end by 5 bases; junction bases not matched to a gene: 13. The germline V gene encodes CDR1 MNHNS and CDR2 SASEGT. The CDR3 is made up of 15 amino acids. CDR3 DNA: TGTGCCAGCAACAACCGTCGGACAGGGTTGAACGAGCAGTACTTC. Its protein is CASNNRRTGLNEQYF.

This clonotype occurred many times. The gene calls are TRBV18 and TRBJ2-3; TRBD2 aligns across 9 bases. The CDR3 runs 14 residues. V shed 6 bases, J shed 6 bases, and the junction held 7 bases outside the gene matches. The germline gives CDR1 KGHSH, CDR2 LQKENI. CDR3 region: CASSRTSAADTQYF. CDR3 nucleotides: TGTGCCAGCTCCCGGACTAGCGCCGCGGATACGCAGTATTTT.

This clonotype was counted ten times or more. V is TRBV11-2 and J is TRBJ2-7; D is undetermined. Germline CDR1 and CDR2: SGHAT and FQNNGV. This CDR3 is built from 15 residues. The V end lost 1 base, the J end lost 6 bases, and 16 bases lay between the germline ends. CDR3 sequence (DNA): TGTGCCAGCAGCTTAGTATCTCCTTCGCAGGCCGAGCAGTACTTC. Amino acids: CASSLVSPSQAEQYF.

The chain carries TRBV20-1 and TRBJ2-3; D not certain. The CDR3 runs to 15 residues. CDR1 and CDR2 (germline): DFQATT, SNEGSKA (reference sequence). The V end was cut by 0 bases, the J end by 4 bases, with 14 bases between. The CDR3 nucleotides are TGCAGTGCTAGAGATGGTGGTGGCCGGGCAGATACGCAGTATTTT. Translating it yields CSARDGGGRADTQYF.

Concerning this clonotype: One base away lies a much larger clone, so this may be a sequencing read error. The chain recombines TRBV9 with TRBJ1-2; D uncertain. Germline values: CDR1 SGDLS, CDR2 YYNGEE. V lost 3 bases to trimming and J lost 4 bases, with 13 bases between them. This CDR3 is built from 14 residues. CDR3 bases: TGTGCCAGCAGCGCCCTCCCGGGCCGCTATGGCTACACCTTC. Translated, it gives CASSALPGRYGYTF.

Written as DNA, the CDR3 is TGTGCCAGTAGTATAGATTCGGTCCGGGGGGGTCGACACAATGAGCAGTTCTTC. Translation: CASSIDSVRGGRHNEQFF. The chain recombines TRBV19 with TRBJ2-1; 8 bases line up with TRBD2. V gave up 0 bases and J gave up 5 bases; unmatched junction bases: 12. CDR3 length: 18 amino acids. CDR1 LNHDA and CDR2 SQIVND come from the germline V gene (reference sequence).

The chain links TRBV4-1 to TRBJ2-5, with a weak D call TRBD1 (6 bases). This CDR3 comprises 16 residues. Trimming took 0 bases from V and 7 from J, leaving 18 bases between them. Germline V gene data show CDR1 as MGHRA and CDR2 as YSYEKL. The CDR3 sequence is CASSQDQAGRGGTQYF. For the CDR3, the DNA is TGCGCCAGCAGCCAAGATCAGGCAGGGAGAGGGGGGACCCAGTACTTC.

This rearrangement joins TRBV9 to TRBJ2-3; D might be TRBD2 (5 bases). Germline lookup yields CDR1 SGDLS and CDR2 YYNGEE. Between the trimmed V and J ends, which lost 2 bases and 4 bases, there was a span of 14 bases. CDR3 length: 15 residues. The CDR3 is CASSVGVLGADTQYF. The CDR3 nucleotides are TGTGCCAGCAGCGTCGGGGTTCTGGGTGCAGATACGCAGTATTTT.

The table lists this clonotype with many counts. The chain uses TRBV12-3 or TRBV12-4 and TRBJ2-1; possibly TRBD2 for D (7 bases). V was shortened by 1 base and J by 5 bases, with 18 bases between the two germline ends. The CDR3 has 17 residues. The CDR3 DNA sequence: TGTGCCAGCAGTTTAGGTTTAGGGGGGGTTCGGCACAATGAGCAGTTCTTC. It encodes CASSLGLGGVRHNEQFF.

Ten or more counts support this clonotype. The chain uses TRBV18 and TRBJ1-1; no firm D call. Germline V CDR1 and CDR2: KGHSH, LQKENI. V was cut by 8 bases and J by 1 base, with 14 bases left in between. CDR3 length: 14 residues. The chain's CDR3 is CASSPGGRNTEAFF. Written as DNA, the CDR3 is TGTGCCAGCAGCCCGGGAGGACGGAACACTGAAGCTTTCTTT.

This clonotype was observed many times. J is TRBJ2-5 and V is TRBV20-1; D might be TRBD1 or TRBD2, each matching 6 bases. Germline CDR1 DFQATT, CDR2 SNEGSKA (reference sequence). The CDR3 totals 15 residues. The germline V and J ends were trimmed by 4 bases and 5 bases, with 20 bases remaining between them. CDR3: CSATGASGRGETQYF. The CDR3 DNA reads TGCAGTGCTACGGGGGCGAGCGGCCGAGGGGAGACCCAGTACTTC.

This clonotype occurred many times. This sequence joins TRBV7-8 and TRBJ1-5; D is possibly TRBD1 (5 bases). The V gene lost 6 bases and the J gene lost 7 bases, with 19 bases spanning the gap. CDR3 size: 15 residues. Germline V lookup: CDR1 SGHVS, CDR2 FQNEAQ. CDR3 nucleotide sequence: TGTGCCAGCAGTCACGAGCCAGGGCTAGGCCAGCCCCAGCATTTT. Its translation is CASSHEPGLGQPQHF.

This clonotype was seen a handful of times. The rearrangement joins TRBV9 to TRBJ1-3; tentative D call: TRBD1 (6 bases). The length of the CDR3 is 17 residues. V lost 2 bases, J lost 0 bases, and 15 bases lay in between. Per the germline V gene, CDR1 is SGDLS and CDR2 is YYNGEE. CDR3 in DNA: TGTGCCAGCAGCGTTCTCCCGACAGGAGACTCTGGAAACACCATATATTTT. It translates to CASSVLPTGDSGNTIYF.

The rearrangement joins TRBV27 to TRBJ2-2; tentatively, D is TRBD2 (5 bases). V lost 7 bases, J lost 2 bases, and 17 bases lay in between. Per the germline V gene, CDR1 is MNHEY and CDR2 is SMNVEV (reference sequence). There are 16 residues in the CDR3. This chain's CDR3 is CASTVNEGLNTGELFF. CDR3 DNA sequence: TGTGCCAGCACCGTAAACGAGGGCTTAAACACCGGGGAGCTGTTTTTT.

The table lists this clonotype with many counts. The V call is TRBV6-1, the J call TRBJ1-2; unclear D gene. CDR1 and CDR2 (germline): MNHNS, SASEGT. The ends were cut back, 5 bases at V and 5 bases at J, with 9 bases in the middle. The CDR3 has 12 residues. The CDR3 bases are TGTGCCAGCAGTCGCCTAATTTATGGCTACACCTTC. Translation: CASSRLIYGYTF.

This clonotype was recorded a few times. The CDR3 spells CSAWSTTVSNQPQHF. The CDR3 DNA reads TGCAGTGCCTGGAGTACGACGGTTAGCAATCAGCCCCAGCATTTT. The rearrangement links TRBV20-1 to TRBJ1-5, with D unresolved. V was trimmed by 6 bases and J by 0 bases, leaving 15 bases between them. CDR1 is DFQATT, CDR2 SNEGSKA, per germline (reference sequence). The CDR3 loop spans 15 amino acids.

The rearrangement joins TRBV3-1 to TRBJ1-3; no definite D call. V lost 4 bases to trimming and J lost 3 bases, with 16 bases between them. The CDR3 sequence is 16 residues long. Looked up from germline, CDR1 is LGHDT and CDR2 is YNNKEL (reference sequence). Here the CDR3 DNA reads TGTGCCAGCAGCCCTTTTGGACCCCCAAGTGGAAACACCATATATTTT. It yields the protein CASSPFGPPSGNTIYF.

The chain carries TRBV19 and TRBJ1-1; D might be TRBD1 (5 bases). The V and J ends lost 0 bases and 1 base respectively, with 6 bases between them. Germline loops: CDR1 LNHDA, CDR2 SQIVND (reference sequence). CDR3 length equals 14 residues. CDR3 sequence: CASSIEGENTEAFF. CDR3 nucleotides: TGTGCCAGTAGTATAGAGGGGGAGAACACTGAAGCTTTCTTT.

This clonotype was seen repeatedly, ten times or more. The genes are TRBV7-8 and TRBJ1-2, with D perhaps TRBD1 (5 bases). The ends were cut back, 3 bases at V and 3 bases at J, with 11 bases in the middle. This CDR3 region has 14 residues. In germline, CDR1 is SGHVS, CDR2 FQNEAQ. Written as DNA, the CDR3 is TGTGCCAGCAGCTTCGGCAGGGTCGACTATGGCTACACCTTC. This codes for CASSFGRVDYGYTF.

The chain couples TRBV12-3 or TRBV12-4 to TRBJ2-3; D not certain. V was trimmed by 7 bases and J by 4 bases, leaving 9 bases between them. The CDR3 extends over 12 amino acids. The CDR3 coding sequence is TGTGCCAGCAAAACGACACCAGATACGCAGTATTTT. Translating gives CASKTTPDTQYF.

This clonotype was seen at least ten times. The gene calls are TRBV3-1 and TRBJ1-5, with TRBD1 matching 9 bases. Germline V gives CDR1 LGHDT, CDR2 YNNKEL (reference sequence). The junction had 9 bases not matched to a gene; V was cut back by 4 bases and J by 5 bases. The CDR3 is 16 residues long. CDR3 nucleotides: TGTGCCAGCAGCCCAAACCAGGACAGGGGTCATCAGCCCCAGCATTTT. Translated: CASSPNQDRGHQPQHF.

This clonotype was seen at least ten times. CDR3 residues: CASSRGGTSSYNSPLHF. The CDR3 nucleotides read TGTGCCAGCAGCCGAGGGGGAACGAGCTCCTATAATTCACCCCTCCACTTT. This chain links TRBV7-2 with TRBJ1-6, with D perhaps TRBD1 (6 bases). The CDR3 length is 17 residues. Germline CDR1 and CDR2: SGHTA and FQGNSA. The V end was cut by 5 bases, the J end by 0 bases, with 14 bases between.

The chain joins TRBV27 to TRBJ1-2; 7 bases are shared with TRBD1. With 10 bases clipped from V and 5 bases from J, the junction kept 19 bases outside the gene matches. This CDR3 is 16 amino acids long. CDR1 and CDR2 (germline): MNHEY, SMNVEV (reference sequence). The DNA of the CDR3 is TGTGCCACCTTCGAAGGGGGCAGGGGGATATATTATGGCTACACCTTC. It codes for CATFEGGRGIYYGYTF.

This clonotype has ten or more counts. The chain combines TRBV18 with TRBJ2-7; tentatively, D is TRBD1 (7 bases). Germline loops: CDR1 KGHSH, CDR2 LQKENI. Trimming took 2 bases from V and 2 from J, leaving 13 bases between them. The CDR3 spans 15 residues. The CDR3 is CASSPSAGQTYEQYF. The CDR3 nucleotides are TGTGCCAGCTCACCATCTGCGGGACAGACCTACGAGCAGTACTTC. The full variable domain, completed using reference TRBV18 and TRBJ2-7, is NAGVMQNPRHLVRRRGQEARLRCSPMKGHSHVYWYRQLPEEGLKFMVYLQKENIIDESGMPKERFSAEFPKEGPSILRIQQVVRGDSAAYFCASSPSAGQTYEQYFGPGTRLTVT.

This chain joins TRBV20-1 and TRBJ1-4; tentatively, D is TRBD1 (5 bases). From germline, CDR1 is DFQATT and CDR2 SNEGSKA (reference sequence). The CDR3 totals 14 residues. V lost 4 bases to trimming and J lost 4 bases, with 13 bases between them. Written as DNA, the CDR3 is TGCAGTGCTATAACGGGACGGGATAATGAAAAACTGTTTTTT. This codes for CSAITGRDNEKLFF.

The chain carries TRBV7-9 and TRBJ1-3; D is uncertain. Germline-derived CDR1 and CDR2 are SEHNR and FQNEAQ (reference sequence). Trimming shortened V by 0 bases and J by 6 bases, and 3 bases separated the two germline ends. The CDR3 runs to 12 residues. This CDR3 reads CASSLAENTIYF. CDR3 DNA: TGTGCCAGCAGCTTAGCGGAAAACACCATATATTTT.

This clonotype was counted many times. The rearrangement uses TRBV7-2 and TRBJ2-2; 13 bases align to TRBD2. Per the germline V gene, CDR1 is SGHTA and CDR2 is FQGNSA. Germline trimming cut 5 bases from V and 5 bases from J; bases unmatched to any gene: 5. The CDR3 spans 16 residues. In DNA form, the CDR3 reads TGTGCCAGCAGCACCCGACTAGCGGGGGGTACCGGGGAGCTGTTTTTT. It codes for CASSTRLAGGTGELFF.

Only one count was recorded for this clonotype. This chain links TRBV5-6 with TRBJ1-1; 7 bases map to TRBD1. J gave up 0 bases and V 3 bases, and 5 bases lay outside the gene matches. The CDR3 spans 15 residues. The V gene's germline CDR1 is SGHDT and CDR2 YYEEEE. The CDR3, as DNA: TGTGCCAGCAGCTCGACAGGGAGAATGAACACTGAAGCTTTCTTT. Its translation is CASSSTGRMNTEAFF.

The rearrangement links TRBV12-3 or TRBV12-4 to TRBJ2-7, with D perhaps matching TRBD1 (5 bases). V lost 4 bases and J lost 5, with 18 bases in between. The CDR3 has 15 residues. CDR3 sequence (DNA): TGTGCCAGCAGTTACGGAATGCCTAGGGGCAACGAGCAGTACTTC. It codes for CASSYGMPRGNEQYF.

The chain employs TRBV7-9 and TRBJ1-3; 8 bases are shared with TRBD1. CDR1 and CDR2 from the germline V gene are SEHNR and FQNEAQ (reference sequence). Trimming at V came to 6 bases and at J to 4 bases, leaving 11 bases not matched to a gene. The length of the CDR3 is 16 residues. The CDR3 DNA reads TGTGCCAGCAGGATGACAGGGGCCTTGAGAGGAAACACCATATATTTT. This gives the protein CASRMTGALRGNTIYF. The full variable domain, completed using reference TRBV7-9 and TRBJ1-3, is DTGVSQNPRHKITKRGQNVTFRCDPISEHNRLYWYRQTLGQGPEFLTYFQNEAQLEKSRLLSDRFSAERPKGSFSTLEIQRTEQGDSAMYLCASRMTGALRGNTIYFGEGSWLTVV.

This clonotype was detected ten times or more. The chain links TRBV7-8 to TRBJ1-1, with unresolved D. This CDR3 contains 14 residues. V was trimmed by 1 base and J by 4 bases, leaving 10 bases between them. Per the germline V gene, CDR1 is SGHVS and CDR2 is FQNEAQ. The CDR3 DNA follows: TGTGCCAGCAGCTTAGGATCGGGCCGCACTGAAGCTTTCTTT. This codes for CASSLGSGRTEAFF.

Regarding this clonotype: A read error may explain this, as a much larger clone is one base away. Here the CDR3 DNA reads TGTGCCAGCAGCGTTGCCGGGACAGGGTTCTACGGGCAGTACTTC. Amino acid sequence: CASSVAGTGFYGQYF. V and J are TRBV9 and TRBJ2-7; TRBD1 aligns across 9 bases. This CDR3 is built from 15 residues. Germline lookup yields CDR1 SGDLS and CDR2 YYNGEE.